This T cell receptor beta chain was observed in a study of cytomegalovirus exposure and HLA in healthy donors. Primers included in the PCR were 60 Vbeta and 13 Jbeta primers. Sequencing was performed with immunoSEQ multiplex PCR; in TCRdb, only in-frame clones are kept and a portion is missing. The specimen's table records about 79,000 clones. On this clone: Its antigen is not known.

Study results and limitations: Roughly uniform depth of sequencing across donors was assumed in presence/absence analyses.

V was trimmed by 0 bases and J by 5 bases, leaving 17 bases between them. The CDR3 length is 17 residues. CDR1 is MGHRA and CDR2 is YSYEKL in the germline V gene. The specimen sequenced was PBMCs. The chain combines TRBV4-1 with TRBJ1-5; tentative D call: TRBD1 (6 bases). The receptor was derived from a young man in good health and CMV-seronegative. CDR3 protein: CASSQDRLVQGYQPQHF. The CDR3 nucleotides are TGCGCCAGCAGCCAAGATAGACTCGTACAGGGTTATCAGCCCCAGCATTTT.